This T cell receptor beta chain originates from a study of shared clonotypes between healthy human individuals. The data were produced by immunoSEQ multiplex PCR, yet TCRdb's version contains in-frame clones alone and is incomplete. Here the sample spans some 510,000 clones, more than 65% being singletons. This CDR3 has 15 amino acids. Per germline, CDR1 MNHEY and CDR2 SVGAGI. V shed 4 bases and J shed 2 bases, with 14 bases lying between them. Sequencing used PBMCs. V gene TRBV6-5 combines with J gene TRBJ1-1; D might be TRBD1 (5 bases). The TCR sequence derives from a woman aged 40 to 49 in good health. Some clones in this sample may be carry-over from other donors' samples. The chain's CDR3 is CASSSPSGPNTEAFF. CDR3 coding DNA: TGTGCCAGCAGTTCCCCATCGGGGCCCAACACTGAAGCTTTCTTT.